These T cell receptor beta chains were read from a single sample in a study of T cell responses to AZD1222 COVID-19 vaccine. TCRdb's copy holds only in-frame clones and misses some; the assay was immunoSEQ multiplex PCR. This repertoire shows 130,000 to 150,000 clones, 90% found once; its top ten account for 3.4%. The specimen comprised peripheral blood, sampled on day 0 of AZD1222 vaccination. These receptors were collected from an adult in good health. CDR3s include the opening cysteine and the closing phenylalanine or tryptophan. Fields, in order: J gene, D gene, V gene, clone size, CDR3 DNA, CDR3 protein. D genes are given only for firm matches. Clone size is stated in some rows and not others, as once, few, many or a class when expanded.

J: TRBJ2-5; D: NA; V: TRBV7-6; size: NA; DNA: TGTGCCAGCAGCGCAATATGGCGGGAGACCCAGTACTTC; CDR3: CASSAIWRETQYF
J: TRBJ2-7; D: NA; V: TRBV4-3; size: NA; DNA: TGCGCCAGCAGCCAAGAAGGGCAGGGTATCTACGAGCAGTACTTC; CDR3: CASSQEGQGIYEQYF
J: TRBJ1-1; D: NA; V: TRBV5-4; size: NA; DNA: TGTGCCAGCAGCCGTACCAGGGGGAACACTGAAGCTTTCTTT; CDR3: CASSRTRGNTEAFF
J: TRBJ1-1; D: NA; V: TRBV7-9; size: NA; DNA: TGTGCCAGCAGTCAGACAGACACTGAAGCTTTCTTT; CDR3: CASSQTDTEAFF
J: TRBJ1-2; D: TRBD1; V: TRBV3-1/TRBV3-2; size: NA; DNA: TGTGCCAGCAGCCAAGAGTCCCCAGGGGGCAATGGCTACACCTTC; CDR3: CASSQESPGGNGYTF
J: TRBJ1-1; D: TRBD1; V: TRBV7-9; size: NA; DNA: TGTGCCAGCAGCGAACGACAGGGTTACACTGAAGCTTTCTTT; CDR3: CASSERQGYTEAFF
J: TRBJ2-7; D: TRBD1; V: TRBV27; size: few; DNA: TGTGCCAGCAGTCTGTTGGGACAGGGAACCTACGAGCAGTACTTC; CDR3: CASSLLGQGTYEQYF
J: TRBJ1-4; D: NA; V: TRBV5-1; size: NA; DNA: TGCGCCAGCAGCTCCGAGGAAGGGTATATACTGTTTTTT; CDR3: CASSSEEGYILFF
J: TRBJ1-6; D: NA; V: TRBV7-2; size: NA; DNA: TGTGCCAGCAGCTTAGAAGGGGGGGATTCACCCCTCCACTTT; CDR3: CASSLEGGDSPLHF
J: TRBJ2-2; D: NA; V: TRBV5-1; size: NA; DNA: TGCGCCAGCAGCTGGGACATGCCCACCGGGGAGCTGTTTTTT; CDR3: CASSWDMPTGELFF
J: TRBJ1-3; D: TRBD1; V: TRBV5-1; size: NA; DNA: TGCGCCAGCAGCCGTTACGGGACGACAGGGGGAGAAAACACCATATATTTT; CDR3: CASSRYGTTGGENTIYF
J: TRBJ2-1; D: NA; V: TRBV7-9; size: many; DNA: TGTGCCAGCGGGACGGCTGGCTCCTACAATGAGCAGTTCTTC; CDR3: CASGTAGSYNEQFF
J: TRBJ1-2; D: TRBD1; V: TRBV6-5; size: NA; DNA: TGTGCCAGCAGTATGGGACAGGGGGCGATTGGCTACACCTTC; CDR3: CASSMGQGAIGYTF
J: TRBJ2-5; D: TRBD2; V: TRBV9; size: NA; DNA: TGTGCCAGCCAGCGGGAGGGGGACTTCGATACCCAGTACTTC; CDR3: CASQREGDFDTQYF
J: TRBJ2-7; D: NA; V: TRBV7-2; size: NA; DNA: TGTGCCAGCAGCTTAGCAGATGGGTGGGGGAGTACTGGAGAGCAGTACTTC; CDR3: CASSLADGWGSTGEQYF
J: TRBJ1-2; D: NA; V: TRBV4-2; size: few; DNA: TGTGCCAGCAGCCAAGACGGGGGCAGAGGAGATGGCTACACCTTC; CDR3: CASSQDGGRGDGYTF
J: TRBJ2-2; D: TRBD1; V: TRBV6-5; size: NA; DNA: TGTGCCAGCAGTATCGGACAGGGGGCCGGGGAGCTGTTTTTT; CDR3: CASSIGQGAGELFF
J: TRBJ1-2; D: NA; V: TRBV29-1; size: NA; DNA: TGCAGCGTTGAGTCAAACAGGGTTGGCTACACCTTC; CDR3: CSVESNRVGYTF
J: TRBJ1-3; D: NA; V: TRBV20-1; size: NA; DNA: TGCAGTGCTAGTCGCCAGGGAGCTGGAAACACCATATATTTT; CDR3: CSASRQGAGNTIYF
J: TRBJ1-5; D: NA; V: TRBV3-1/TRBV3-2; size: NA; DNA: TGTGCCAGCAGCCAAGGGCGGGGGCTGGGACAGCCCCAGCATTTT; CDR3: CASSQGRGLGQPQHF
J: TRBJ2-1; D: TRBD2; V: TRBV5-4; size: NA; DNA: TGTGCCAGCAGCCCTGGGGGCGGGGGGGCCTACAATGAGCAGTTCTTC; CDR3: CASSPGGGGAYNEQFF
J: TRBJ1-5; D: NA; V: TRBV11-2; size: NA; DNA: TGTGCCAGCAGCTTTGGAGCGCGGGAGCCCCAGCATTTT; CDR3: CASSFGAREPQHF
J: TRBJ1-2; D: NA; V: TRBV19; size: NA; DNA: TGTGCCAGTAGTCGAATCAGGGAAAACGCCTATGGCTACACCTTC; CDR3: CASSRIRENAYGYTF
J: TRBJ1-2; D: NA; V: TRBV25-1; size: NA; DNA: TGTGCCAGCAGTGGGACAGTAGTCTACTATGGCTACACCTTC; CDR3: CASSGTVVYYGYTF